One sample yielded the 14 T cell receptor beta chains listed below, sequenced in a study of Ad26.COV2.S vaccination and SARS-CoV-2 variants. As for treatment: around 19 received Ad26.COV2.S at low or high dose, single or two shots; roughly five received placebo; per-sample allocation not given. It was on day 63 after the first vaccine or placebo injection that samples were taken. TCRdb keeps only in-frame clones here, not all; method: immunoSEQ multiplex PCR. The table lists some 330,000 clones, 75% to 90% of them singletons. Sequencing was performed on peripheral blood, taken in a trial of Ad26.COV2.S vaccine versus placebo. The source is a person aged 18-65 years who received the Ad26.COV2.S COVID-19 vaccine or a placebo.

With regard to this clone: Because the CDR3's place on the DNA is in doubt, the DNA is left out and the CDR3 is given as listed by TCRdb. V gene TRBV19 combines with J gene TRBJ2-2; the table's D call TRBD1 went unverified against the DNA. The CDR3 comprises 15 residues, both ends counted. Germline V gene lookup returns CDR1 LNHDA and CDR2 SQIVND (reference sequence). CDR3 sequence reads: CASTSDRGRTGELFF.

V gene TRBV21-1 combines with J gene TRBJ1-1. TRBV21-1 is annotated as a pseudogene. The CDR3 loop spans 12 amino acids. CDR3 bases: TGTGCCAGCAGCAAAACGAAGGAGGGAACTTTCTTT. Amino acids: CASSKTKEGTFF.

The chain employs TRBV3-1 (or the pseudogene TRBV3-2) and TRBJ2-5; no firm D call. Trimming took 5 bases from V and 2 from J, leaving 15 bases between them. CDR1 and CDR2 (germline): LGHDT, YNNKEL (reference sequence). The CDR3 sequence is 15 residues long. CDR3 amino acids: CASSKSPGYQETQYF. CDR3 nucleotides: TGTGCCAGCAGCAAATCTCCGGGCTATCAAGAGACCCAGTACTTC.

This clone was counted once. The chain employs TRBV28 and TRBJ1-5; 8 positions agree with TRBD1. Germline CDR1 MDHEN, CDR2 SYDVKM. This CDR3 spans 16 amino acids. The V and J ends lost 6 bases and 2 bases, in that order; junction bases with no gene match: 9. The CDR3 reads CASSPSGQGRNQPQHF. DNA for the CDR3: TGTGCCAGCAGCCCGTCAGGACAGGGTCGCAATCAGCCCCAGCATTTT.

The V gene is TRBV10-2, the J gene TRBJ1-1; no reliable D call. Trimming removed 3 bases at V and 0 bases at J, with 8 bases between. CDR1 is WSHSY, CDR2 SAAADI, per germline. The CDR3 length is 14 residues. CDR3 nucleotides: TGCGCCAGCAGTGATAGGGTTATGAACACTGAAGCTTTCTTT. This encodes CASSDRVMNTEAFF.

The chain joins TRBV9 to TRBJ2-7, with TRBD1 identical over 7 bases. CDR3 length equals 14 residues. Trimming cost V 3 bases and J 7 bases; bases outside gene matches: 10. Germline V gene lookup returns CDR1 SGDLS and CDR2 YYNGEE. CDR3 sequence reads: CASSATGSSAEQYV. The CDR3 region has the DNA TGTGCCAGCAGCGCGACAGGGAGTTCTGCGGAGCAGTACGTC.

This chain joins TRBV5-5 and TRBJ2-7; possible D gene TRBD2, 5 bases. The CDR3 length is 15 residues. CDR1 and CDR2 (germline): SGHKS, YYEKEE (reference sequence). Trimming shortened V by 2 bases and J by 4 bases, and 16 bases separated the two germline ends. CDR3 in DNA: TGTGCCAGCAGCTTTAGAAGTACGGGGAGATACGAGCAGTACTTC. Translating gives CASSFRSTGRYEQYF.

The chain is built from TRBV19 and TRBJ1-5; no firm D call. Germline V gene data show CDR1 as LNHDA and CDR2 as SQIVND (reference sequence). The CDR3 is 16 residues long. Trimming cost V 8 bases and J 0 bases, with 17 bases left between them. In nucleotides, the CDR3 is TGTGCCAGTGGACCCATCGGACTTTATAGCAATCAGCCCCAGCATTTT. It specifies CASGPIGLYSNQPQHF. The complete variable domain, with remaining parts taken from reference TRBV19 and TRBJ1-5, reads DGGITQSPKYLFRKEGQNVTLSCEQNLNHDAMYWYRQDPGQGLRLIYYSQIVNDFQKGDIAEGYSVSREKKESFPLTVTSAQKNPTAFYLCASGPIGLYSNQPQHFGDGTRLSIL.

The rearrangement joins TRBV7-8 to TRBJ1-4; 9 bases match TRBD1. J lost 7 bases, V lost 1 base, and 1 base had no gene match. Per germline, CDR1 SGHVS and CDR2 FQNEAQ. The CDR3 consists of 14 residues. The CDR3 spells CASSLGTGVEKLFF. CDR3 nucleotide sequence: TGTGCCAGCAGCTTAGGGACAGGGGTTGAAAAACTGTTTTTT.

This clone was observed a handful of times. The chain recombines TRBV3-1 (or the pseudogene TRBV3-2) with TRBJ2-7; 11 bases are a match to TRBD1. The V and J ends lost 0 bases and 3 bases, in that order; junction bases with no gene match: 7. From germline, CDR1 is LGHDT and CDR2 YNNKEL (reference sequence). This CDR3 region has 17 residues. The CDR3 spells CASSQEARGQGDYEQYF. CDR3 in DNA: TGTGCCAGCAGCCAAGAGGCGAGGGGACAGGGGGACTACGAGCAGTACTTC.

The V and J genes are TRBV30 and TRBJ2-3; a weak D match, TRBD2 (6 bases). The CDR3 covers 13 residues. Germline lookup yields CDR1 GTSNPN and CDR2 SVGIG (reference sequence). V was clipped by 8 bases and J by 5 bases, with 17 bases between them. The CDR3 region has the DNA TGTGCCCTAGCCTCGGAGGGCCGAGATACGCAGTATTTT. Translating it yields CALASEGRDTQYF.

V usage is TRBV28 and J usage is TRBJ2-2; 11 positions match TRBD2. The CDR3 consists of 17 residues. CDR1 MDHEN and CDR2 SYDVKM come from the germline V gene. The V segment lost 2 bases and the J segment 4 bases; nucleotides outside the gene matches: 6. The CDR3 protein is CASSLRRLAGTTGELFF. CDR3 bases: TGTGCCAGCAGTTTACGCCGACTAGCGGGGACCACCGGGGAGCTGTTTTTT.

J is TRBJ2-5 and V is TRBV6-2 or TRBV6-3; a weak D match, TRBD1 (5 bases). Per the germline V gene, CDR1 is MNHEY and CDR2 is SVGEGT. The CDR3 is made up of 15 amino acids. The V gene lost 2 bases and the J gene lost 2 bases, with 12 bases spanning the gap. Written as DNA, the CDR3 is TGTGCCAGCAGTTACGGGGCCCCATCTCAAGAGACCCAGTACTTC. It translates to CASSYGAPSQETQYF.

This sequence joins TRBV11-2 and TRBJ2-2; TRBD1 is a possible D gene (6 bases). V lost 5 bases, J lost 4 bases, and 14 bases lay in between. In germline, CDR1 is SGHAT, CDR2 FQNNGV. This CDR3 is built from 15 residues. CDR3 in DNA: TGTGCCAGCAGCAGCCTACAGGGTCCCACCGGGGAGCTGTTTTTT. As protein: CASSSLQGPTGELFF.